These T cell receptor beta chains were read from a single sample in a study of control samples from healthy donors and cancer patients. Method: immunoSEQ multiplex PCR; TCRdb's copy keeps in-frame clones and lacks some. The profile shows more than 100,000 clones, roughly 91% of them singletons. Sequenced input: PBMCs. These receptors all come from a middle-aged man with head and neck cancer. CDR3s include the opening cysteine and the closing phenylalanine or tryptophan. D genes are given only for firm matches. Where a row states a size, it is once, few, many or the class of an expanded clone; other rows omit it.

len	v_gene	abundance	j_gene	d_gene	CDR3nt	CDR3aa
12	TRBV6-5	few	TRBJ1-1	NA	TGTGCCAGCAGTTCGGGGAACACTGAAGCTTTCTTT	CASSSGNTEAFF
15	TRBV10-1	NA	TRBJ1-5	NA	TGCGCCAGCAGTGATTCCAGGGAATGGAGTCAGCCCCAGCATTTT	CASSDSREWSQPQHF
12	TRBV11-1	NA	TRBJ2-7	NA	TGTGCCAGCAGCTTCGCGGACTACGAGCAGTACTTC	CASSFADYEQYF
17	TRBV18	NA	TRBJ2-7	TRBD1	TGTGCCAGCTCACCGCGGACAGGGGGCGAGCTGGTTAGCGAGCAGTACTTC	CASSPRTGGELVSEQYF
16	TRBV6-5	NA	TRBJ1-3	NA	TGTGCCAGCAGTTACTCGGTGGTTGACTCTGGAAACACCATATATTTT	CASSYSVVDSGNTIYF
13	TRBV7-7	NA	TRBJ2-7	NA	TGTGCTAGCAGCCCGGACACCAGCTACGAGCAGTACTTC	CASSPDTSYEQYF
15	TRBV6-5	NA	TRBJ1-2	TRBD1	TGTGCCAGCAGTCCGGGGGGGACAGGGTCATATGGCTACACCTTC	CASSPGGTGSYGYTF
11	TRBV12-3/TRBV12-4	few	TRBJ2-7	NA	TGTGCCAGCAGTCCTAACTACGAGCAGTACTTC	CASSPNYEQYF
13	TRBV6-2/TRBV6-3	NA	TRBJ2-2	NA	TGTGCCAGCAGTTACAGGCTTCCCGGGGAGCTGTTTTTT	CASSYRLPGELFF
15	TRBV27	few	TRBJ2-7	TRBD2	TGTGCCAGCACAGGAACGGGACTACATCCTTACGAGCAGTACTTC	CASTGTGLHPYEQYF
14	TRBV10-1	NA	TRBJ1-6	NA	TGCGCCAGCAGTGAGCCCGGGAATGGCTCACCCCTCCACTTT	CASSEPGNGSPLHF
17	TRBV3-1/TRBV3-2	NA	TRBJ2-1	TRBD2	TGTGCCAGCAGCCAATTTAGCGGGGTCGGCTCCTACAATGAGCAGTTCTTC	CASSQFSGVGSYNEQFF
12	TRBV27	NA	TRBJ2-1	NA	TGTGCCAGCAGTACCCATAGCAATGAGCAGTTCTTC	CASSTHSNEQFF
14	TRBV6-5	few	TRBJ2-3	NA	TGTGCCAGCAGTTACATGACGCGCACAGATACGCAGTATTTT	CASSYMTRTDTQYF
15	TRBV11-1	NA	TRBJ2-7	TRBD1	TGTGCCAGCAGCCTCCGGGACACAGGGGGTTACGAGCAGTACTTC	CASSLRDTGGYEQYF
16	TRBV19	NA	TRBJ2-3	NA	TGTGCCAGTAGTATCAAAGCAGCTACTAGCACAGATACGCAGTATTTT	CASSIKAATSTDTQYF
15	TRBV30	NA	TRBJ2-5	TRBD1	TGTGCCTGGAATCCGACAGGGGGCGGTGTGGAGACCCAGTACTTC	CAWNPTGGGVETQYF
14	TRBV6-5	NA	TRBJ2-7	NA	TGTGCCAGCAGTTACTCGGAGGGGGCCTACGAGCAGTACTTC	CASSYSEGAYEQYF
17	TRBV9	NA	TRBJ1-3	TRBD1	TGTGCCAGCAGCACAAGACCCGGGACAGGGCTAGGAAACACCATATATTTT	CASSTRPGTGLGNTIYF
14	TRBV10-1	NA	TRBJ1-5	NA	TGCGCCAGCAGTGAGGGAAGCGGCAATCAGCCCCAGCATTTT	CASSEGSGNQPQHF
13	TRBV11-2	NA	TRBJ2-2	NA	TGTGCCAGCAGCCTTAGGATCACCGGGGAGCTGTTTTTT	CASSLRITGELFF
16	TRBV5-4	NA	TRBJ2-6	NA	TGTGCCAGCAGCCCCGGGACTGCCCCTGGGGCCAACGTCCCGACTTTC	CASSPGTAPGANVPTF
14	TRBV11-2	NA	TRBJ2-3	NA	TGTGCCAGCAGCCCGGGGGTGGACCCAGATACGCAGTATTTT	CASSPGVDPDTQYF
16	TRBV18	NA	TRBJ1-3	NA	TGTGCCAGCTCACCACCTTTAACCTTCTCTGGAAACACCATATATTTT	CASSPPLTFSGNTIYF
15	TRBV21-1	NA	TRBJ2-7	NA	TGTGCCAGCACCCCTGGACTAGCGGGCCACTACGAGCAGTACTTC	CASTPGLAGHYEQYF
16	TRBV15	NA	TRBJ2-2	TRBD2	TGTGCCACCAGCAGACTAGCGGGTTCAAACACCGGGGAGCTGTTTTTT	CATSRLAGSNTGELFF
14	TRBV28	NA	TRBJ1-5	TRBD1	TGTGCCAGCAAAATACAGGGGCACCTTCTGCCCCAGCATTTT	CASKIQGHLLPQHF
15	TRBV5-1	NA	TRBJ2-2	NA	TGCGCCAGCACCCTGTCGGGGGGACATACCGGGGAGCTGTTTTTT	CASTLSGGHTGELFF
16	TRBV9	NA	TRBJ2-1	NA	TGTGCCAGCAGCGTAGGTACGGCAGGGGTATACAATGAGCAGTTCTTC	CASSVGTAGVYNEQFF
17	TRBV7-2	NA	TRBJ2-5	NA	TGTGCCAGCAGCTCGAGAGTAGTAATCGGGGGACAAGAGACCCAGTACTTC	CASSSRVVIGGQETQYF
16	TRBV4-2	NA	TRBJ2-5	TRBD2	TGTGCCAGCAGTTCAGCGGGACTAGCGTTAGGGGAGACCCAGTACTTC	CASSSAGLALGETQYF
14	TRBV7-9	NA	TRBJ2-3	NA	TGTGCCAGCAGCTCACGCCGCGGCCAGAATACGCAGTATTTT	CASSSRRGQNTQYF
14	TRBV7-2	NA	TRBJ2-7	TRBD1	TGTGCCAGCAGCTTAGGAGGGGGCTTGTACGAGCAGTACTTC	CASSLGGGLYEQYF
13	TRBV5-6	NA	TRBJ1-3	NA	TGTGCCAGCAGCTTGGGCCAGGACTACACCATATATTTT	CASSLGQDYTIYF
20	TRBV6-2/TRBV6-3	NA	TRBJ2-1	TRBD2	TGTGCCAGCAGTTACTCGTCCGGGACTAGCGGGGGAATCTCCTACAATGAGCAGTTCTTC	CASSYSSGTSGGISYNEQFF
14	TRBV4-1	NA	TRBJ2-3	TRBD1	TGCGCCAGCAGCCGGGACAGTACCACAGATACGCAGTATTTT	CASSRDSTTDTQYF
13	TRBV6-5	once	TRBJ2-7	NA	TGTGCCAGCAGCCAGGGGTCTTCCTACGAGCAGTACTTC	CASSQGSSYEQYF
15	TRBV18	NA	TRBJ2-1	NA	TGTGCCAGCTCACCCCCTGTGGAGGCTTTCAATGAGCAGTTCTTC	CASSPPVEAFNEQFF
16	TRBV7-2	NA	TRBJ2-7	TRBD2	TGTGCCAGCAGCTTAGGGGCGGCGGGGGGATCCTACGAGCAGTACTTC	CASSLGAAGGSYEQYF
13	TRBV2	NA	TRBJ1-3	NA	TGTGCTGACGGAGGGTCCTCTGGAAACACCATATATTTT	CADGGSSGNTIYF
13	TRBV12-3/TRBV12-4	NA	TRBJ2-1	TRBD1	TGTGCAGGTGGGGGACAGGGGTGGAATGAGCAGTTCTTC	CAGGGQGWNEQFF
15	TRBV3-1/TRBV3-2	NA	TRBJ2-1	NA	TGTGCCAGCAGCCAAGATTTGGGGACGCGTAATGAGCAGTTCTTC	CASSQDLGTRNEQFF
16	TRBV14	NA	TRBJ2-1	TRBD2	TGTGCCAGCAGCCAACTGGACCGCGGGAGCATCAGTGAGCAGTTCTTC	CASSQLDRGSISEQFF
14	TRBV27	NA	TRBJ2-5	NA	TGTGCCAGCAGTTTATATGGGGGGCAAGAGACCCAGTACTTC	CASSLYGGQETQYF
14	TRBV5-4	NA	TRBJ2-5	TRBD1	TGTGCCAGCAGCCCCGGGACAGCCCAAGAGACCCAGTACTTC	CASSPGTAQETQYF
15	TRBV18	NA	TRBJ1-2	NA	TGTGCCAGCTCATCGACCGCAGGGTCGGACTATGGCTACACCTTC	CASSSTAGSDYGYTF
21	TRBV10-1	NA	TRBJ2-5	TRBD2	TGCGCCCGCCGGCGGGGGGGATTGACTAGCGGGAGGCCCCGGGCTGGGGAGACCCAGTACTTC	CARRRGGLTSGRPRAGETQYF